Below, one T cell receptor beta chain is given with its context. Antigen: not known. Profiled with immunoSEQ multiplex PCR; TCRdb holds only in-frame clones, not every one. In the table there are 90,000 to 140,000 clones, roughly 88% of which are singletons. These data originate in a study of T cell responses to AZD1222 COVID-19 vaccine. Background on the study: Analysis merged second doses at about 4 or about 12 weeks. General study results and limits: Clonal diversity was possibly underestimated, and white British individuals and females predominated among donors. Regions left unmutated in variants are reportedly the target of nearly half of spike-specific TCRs.

This CDR3 contains 16 residues. The V and J ends lost 6 bases and 0 bases respectively, with 16 bases between them. The germline V gene has CDR1 SGHRS and CDR2 YFSETQ. This sequence was found in an adult in good health. The specimen was peripheral blood, collected on day 0 of AZD1222 vaccination. This chain connects TRBV5-1 to TRBJ2-1; perhaps TRBD2 as D (6 bases). Here the CDR3 reads CASTPNGGVSYNEQFF. DNA of the CDR3: TGCGCCAGCACCCCTAACGGGGGTGTCTCCTACAATGAGCAGTTCTTC.